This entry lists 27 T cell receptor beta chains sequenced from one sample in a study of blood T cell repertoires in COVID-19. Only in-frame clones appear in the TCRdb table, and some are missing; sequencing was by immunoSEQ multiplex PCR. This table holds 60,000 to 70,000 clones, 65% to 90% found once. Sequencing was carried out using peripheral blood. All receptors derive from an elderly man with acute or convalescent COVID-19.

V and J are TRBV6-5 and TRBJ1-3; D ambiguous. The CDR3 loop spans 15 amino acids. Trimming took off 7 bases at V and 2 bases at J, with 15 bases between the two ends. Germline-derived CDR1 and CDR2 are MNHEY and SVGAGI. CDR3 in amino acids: CASKSHTGTGNTIYF. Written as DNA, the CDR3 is TGTGCCAGCAAGAGCCATACGGGAACTGGAAACACCATATATTTT.

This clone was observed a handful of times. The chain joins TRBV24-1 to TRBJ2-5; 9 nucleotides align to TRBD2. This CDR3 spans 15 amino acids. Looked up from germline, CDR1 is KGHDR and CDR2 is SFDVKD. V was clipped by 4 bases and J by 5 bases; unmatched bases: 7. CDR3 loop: CATSDPLAGRETQYF. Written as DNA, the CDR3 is TGTGCCACCAGTGACCCCCTAGCGGGGCGGGAGACCCAGTACTTC.

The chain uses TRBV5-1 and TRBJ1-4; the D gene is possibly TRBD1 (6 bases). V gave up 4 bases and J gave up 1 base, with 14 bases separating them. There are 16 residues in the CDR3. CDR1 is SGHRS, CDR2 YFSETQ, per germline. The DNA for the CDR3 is TGCGCCAGCAGCCTGGAACAGGGTGTAACTAATGAAAAACTGTTTTTT. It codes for CASSLEQGVTNEKLFF.

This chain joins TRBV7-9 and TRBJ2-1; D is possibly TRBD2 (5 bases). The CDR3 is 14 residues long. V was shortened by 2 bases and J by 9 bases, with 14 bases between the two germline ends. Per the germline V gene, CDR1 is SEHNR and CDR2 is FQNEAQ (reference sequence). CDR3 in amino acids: CASSLLNLAGEQFF. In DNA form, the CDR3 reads TGTGCCAGCAGCTTACTCAACCTAGCTGGTGAGCAGTTCTTC. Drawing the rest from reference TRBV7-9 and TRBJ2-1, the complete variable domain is DTGVSQNPRHKITKRGQNVTFRCDPISEHNRLYWYRQTLGQGPEFLTYFQNEAQLEKSRLLSDRFSAERPKGSFSTLEIQRTEQGDSAMYLCASSLLNLAGEQFFGPGTRLTVL.

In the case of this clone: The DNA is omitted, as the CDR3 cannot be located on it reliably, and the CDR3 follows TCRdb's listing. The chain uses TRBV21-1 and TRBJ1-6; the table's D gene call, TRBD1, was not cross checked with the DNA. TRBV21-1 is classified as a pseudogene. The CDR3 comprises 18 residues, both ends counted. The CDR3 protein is CASSKVAGGTLNNSPLHF.

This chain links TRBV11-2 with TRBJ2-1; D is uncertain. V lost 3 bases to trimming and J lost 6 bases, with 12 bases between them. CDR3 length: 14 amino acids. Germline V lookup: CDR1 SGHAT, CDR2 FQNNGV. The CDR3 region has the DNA TGTGCCAGCAGCTTCCGAAGCGTACTCAATGAGCAGTTCTTC. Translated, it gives CASSFRSVLNEQFF.

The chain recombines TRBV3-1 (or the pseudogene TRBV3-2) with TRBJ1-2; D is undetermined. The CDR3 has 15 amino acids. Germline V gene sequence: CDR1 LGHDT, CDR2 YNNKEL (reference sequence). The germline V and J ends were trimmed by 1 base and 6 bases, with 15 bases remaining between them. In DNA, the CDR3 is TGTGCCAGCAGCCAAGTGGTGGGCAGGATTGATGGCTACACCTTC. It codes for CASSQVVGRIDGYTF.

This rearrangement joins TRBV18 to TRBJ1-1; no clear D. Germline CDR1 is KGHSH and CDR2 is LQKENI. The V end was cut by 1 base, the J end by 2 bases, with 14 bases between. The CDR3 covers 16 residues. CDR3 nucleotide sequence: TGTGCCAGCTCACCACAGGCGGTAGAGGCTAACACTGAAGCTTTCTTT. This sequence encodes CASSPQAVEANTEAFF.

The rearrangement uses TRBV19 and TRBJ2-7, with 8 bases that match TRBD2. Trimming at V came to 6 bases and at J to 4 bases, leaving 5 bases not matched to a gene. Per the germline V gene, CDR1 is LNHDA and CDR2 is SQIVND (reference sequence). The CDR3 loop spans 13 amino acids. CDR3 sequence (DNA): TGTGCCAGTAGCCAGGGACTAGAATACGAGCAGTACTTC. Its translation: CASSQGLEYEQYF. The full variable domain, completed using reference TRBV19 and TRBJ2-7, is DGGITQSPKYLFRKEGQNVTLSCEQNLNHDAMYWYRQDPGQGLRLIYYSQIVNDFQKGDIAEGYSVSREKKESFPLTVTSAQKNPTAFYLCASSQGLEYEQYFGPGTRLTVT.

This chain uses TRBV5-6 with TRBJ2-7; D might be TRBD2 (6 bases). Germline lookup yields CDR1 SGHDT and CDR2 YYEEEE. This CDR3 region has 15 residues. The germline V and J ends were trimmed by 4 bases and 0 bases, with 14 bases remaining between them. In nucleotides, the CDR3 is TGTGCCAGCAGCCCCTCGGAGGGGTCCTCCTACGAGCAGTACTTC. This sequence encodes CASSPSEGSSYEQYF. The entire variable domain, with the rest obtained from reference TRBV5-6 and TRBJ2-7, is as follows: DAGVTQSPTHLIKTRGQQVTLRCSPKSGHDTVSWYQQALGQGPQFIFQYYEEEERQRGNFPDRFSGHQFPNYSSELNVNALLLGDSALYLCASSPSEGSSYEQYFGPGTRLTVT.

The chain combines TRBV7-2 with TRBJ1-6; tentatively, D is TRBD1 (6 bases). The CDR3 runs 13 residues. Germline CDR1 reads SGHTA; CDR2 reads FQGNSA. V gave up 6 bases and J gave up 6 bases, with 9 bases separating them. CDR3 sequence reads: CASRQGVNSPLHF. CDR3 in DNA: TGTGCCAGCAGACAGGGTGTTAATTCACCCCTCCACTTT.

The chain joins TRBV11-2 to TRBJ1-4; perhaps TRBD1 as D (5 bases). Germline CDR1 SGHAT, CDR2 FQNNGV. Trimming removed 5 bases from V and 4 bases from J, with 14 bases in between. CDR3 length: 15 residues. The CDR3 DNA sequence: TGTGCCAGCAGCCCTCGGGGGTCCCTTAATGAAAAACTGTTTTTT. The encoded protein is CASSPRGSLNEKLFF.

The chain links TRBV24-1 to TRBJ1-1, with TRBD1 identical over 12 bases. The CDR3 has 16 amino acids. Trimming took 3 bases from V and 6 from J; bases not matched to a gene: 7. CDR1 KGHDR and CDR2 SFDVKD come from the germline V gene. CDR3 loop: CATSDGDRGLFAEAFF. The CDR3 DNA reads TGTGCCACCAGTGATGGGGACAGGGGGCTATTCGCTGAAGCTTTCTTT.

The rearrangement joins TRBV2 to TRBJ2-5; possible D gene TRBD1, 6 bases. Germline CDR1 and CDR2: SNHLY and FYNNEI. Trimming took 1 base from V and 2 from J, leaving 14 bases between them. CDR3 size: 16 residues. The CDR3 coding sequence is TGTGCCAGCAGTGAAGGAATCAGGGGAAGACAAGAGACCCAGTACTTC. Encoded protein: CASSEGIRGRQETQYF.

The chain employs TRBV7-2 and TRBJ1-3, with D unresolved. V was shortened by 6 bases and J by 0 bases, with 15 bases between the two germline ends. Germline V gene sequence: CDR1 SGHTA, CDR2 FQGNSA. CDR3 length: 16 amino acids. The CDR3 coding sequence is TGTGCCAGCAGGATCCCCTGGCGAGGCTCTGGAAACACCATATATTTT. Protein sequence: CASRIPWRGSGNTIYF.

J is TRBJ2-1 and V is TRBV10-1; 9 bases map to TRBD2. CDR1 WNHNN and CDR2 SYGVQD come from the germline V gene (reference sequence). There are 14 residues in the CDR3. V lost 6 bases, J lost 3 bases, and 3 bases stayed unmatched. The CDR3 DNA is TGCGCCAGCAGCCTTAGCGGGAGCTACAATGAGCAGTTCTTC. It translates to CASSLSGSYNEQFF.

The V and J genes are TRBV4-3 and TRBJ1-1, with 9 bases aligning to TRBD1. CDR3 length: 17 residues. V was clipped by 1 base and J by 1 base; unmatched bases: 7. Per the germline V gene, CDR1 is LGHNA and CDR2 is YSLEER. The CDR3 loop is CASSQVDRGRSNTEAFF. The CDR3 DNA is TGCGCCAGCAGCCAAGTCGACAGGGGGAGGTCGAACACTGAAGCTTTCTTT.

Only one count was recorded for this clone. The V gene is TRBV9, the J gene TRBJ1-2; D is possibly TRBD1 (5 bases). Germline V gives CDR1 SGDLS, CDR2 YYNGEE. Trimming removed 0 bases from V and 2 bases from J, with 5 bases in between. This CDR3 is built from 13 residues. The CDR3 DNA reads TGTGCCAGCAGCGTAGACAGGAACTATGGCTACACCTTC. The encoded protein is CASSVDRNYGYTF. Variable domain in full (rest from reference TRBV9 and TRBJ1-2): DSGVTQTPKHLITATGQRVTLRCSPRSGDLSVYWYQQSLDQGLQFLIQYYNGEERAKGNILERFSAQQFPDLHSELNLSSLELGDSALYFCASSVDRNYGYTFGSGTRLTVV.

Here the CDR3 DNA reads TGTGCCAGTAGTACGGACAGGGGGCCTAATTCACCCCTCCACTTT. The encoded protein is CASSTDRGPNSPLHF. The genes are TRBV19 and TRBJ1-6; TRBD1 aligns across 11 bases. In germline, CDR1 is LNHDA, CDR2 SQIVND (reference sequence). The CDR3 spans 15 residues. V gave up 4 bases and J gave up 6 bases; unmatched junction bases: 2.

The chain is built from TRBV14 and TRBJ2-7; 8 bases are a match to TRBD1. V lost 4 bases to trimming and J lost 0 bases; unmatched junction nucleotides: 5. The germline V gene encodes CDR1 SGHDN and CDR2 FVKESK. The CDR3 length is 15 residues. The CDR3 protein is CASSLGQGSSYEQYF. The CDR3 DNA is TGTGCCAGCAGCCTAGGACAGGGATCCTCCTACGAGCAGTACTTC.

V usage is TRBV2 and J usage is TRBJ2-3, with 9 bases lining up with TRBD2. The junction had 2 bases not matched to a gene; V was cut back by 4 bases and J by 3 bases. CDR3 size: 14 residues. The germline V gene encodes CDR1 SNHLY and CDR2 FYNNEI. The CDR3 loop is CASSVLAGTDTQYF. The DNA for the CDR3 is TGTGCCAGCAGTGTTCTAGCGGGAACAGATACGCAGTATTTT.

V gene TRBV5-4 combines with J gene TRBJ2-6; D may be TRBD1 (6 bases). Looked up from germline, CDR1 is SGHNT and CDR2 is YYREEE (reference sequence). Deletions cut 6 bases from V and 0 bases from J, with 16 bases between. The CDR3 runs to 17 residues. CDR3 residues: CASTLGGGPSGANVLTF. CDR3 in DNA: TGTGCCAGCACCCTTGGGGGCGGCCCCTCTGGGGCCAACGTCCTGACTTTC. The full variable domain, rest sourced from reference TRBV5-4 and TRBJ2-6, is ETGVTQSPTHLIKTRGQQVTLRCSSQSGHNTVSWYQQALGQGPQFIFQYYREEENGRGNFPPRFSGLQFPNYSSELNVNALELDDSALYLCASTLGGGPSGANVLTFGAGSRLTVL.

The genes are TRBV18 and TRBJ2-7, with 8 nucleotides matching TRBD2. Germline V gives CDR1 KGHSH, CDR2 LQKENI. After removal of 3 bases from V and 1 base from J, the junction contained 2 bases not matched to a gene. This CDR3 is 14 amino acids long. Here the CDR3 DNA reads TGTGCCAGCTCACCGTCTAGCGGGTCCTACGAGCAGTACTTC. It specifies CASSPSSGSYEQYF.

CDR3 in DNA: TGTGCCAGCAGCCCCGGACAGGGTGCCGGCTATGGCTACACCTTC. Amino acids: CASSPGQGAGYGYTF. The rearrangement uses TRBV14 and TRBJ1-2; 8 positions match TRBD1. Looked up from germline, CDR1 is SGHDN and CDR2 is FVKESK. This CDR3 has 15 residues. Trimming cost V 4 bases and J 4 bases; bases outside gene matches: 8.

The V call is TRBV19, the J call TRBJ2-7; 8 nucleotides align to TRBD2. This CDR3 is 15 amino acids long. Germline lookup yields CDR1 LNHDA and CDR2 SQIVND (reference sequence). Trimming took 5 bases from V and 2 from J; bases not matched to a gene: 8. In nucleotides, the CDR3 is TGTGCCAGTAGTTCCGGGACTAGAGGGACCTACGAGCAGTACTTC. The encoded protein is CASSSGTRGTYEQYF.

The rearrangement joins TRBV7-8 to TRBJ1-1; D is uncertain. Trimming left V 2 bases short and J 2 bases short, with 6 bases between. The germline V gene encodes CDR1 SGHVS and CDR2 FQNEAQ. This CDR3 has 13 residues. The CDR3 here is CASSLTRNTEAFF. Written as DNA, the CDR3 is TGTGCCAGCAGCTTAACCAGAAACACTGAAGCTTTCTTT.

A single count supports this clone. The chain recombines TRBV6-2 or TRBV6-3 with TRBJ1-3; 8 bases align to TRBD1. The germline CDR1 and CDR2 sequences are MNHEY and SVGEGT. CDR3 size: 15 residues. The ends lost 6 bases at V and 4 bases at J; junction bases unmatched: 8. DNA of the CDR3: TGTGCCAGCAGCCCCGGGGCAGGGGGCGGAAACACCATATATTTT. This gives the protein CASSPGAGGGNTIYF.